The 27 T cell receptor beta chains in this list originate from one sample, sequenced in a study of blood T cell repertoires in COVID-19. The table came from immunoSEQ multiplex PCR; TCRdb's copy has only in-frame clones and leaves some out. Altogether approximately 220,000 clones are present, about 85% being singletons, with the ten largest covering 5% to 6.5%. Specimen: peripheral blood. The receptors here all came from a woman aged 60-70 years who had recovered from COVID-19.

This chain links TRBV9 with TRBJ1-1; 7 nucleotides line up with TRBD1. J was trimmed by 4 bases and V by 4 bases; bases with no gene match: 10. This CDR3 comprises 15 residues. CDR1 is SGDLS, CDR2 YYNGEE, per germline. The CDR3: CASSTYRGSGTEAFF. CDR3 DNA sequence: TGTGCCAGCAGCACCTACAGGGGTTCGGGCACTGAAGCTTTCTTT.

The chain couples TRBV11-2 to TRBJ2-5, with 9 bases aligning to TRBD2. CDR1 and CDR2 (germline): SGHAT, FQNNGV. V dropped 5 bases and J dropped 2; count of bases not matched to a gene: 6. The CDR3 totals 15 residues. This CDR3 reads CASSLQAGGQETQYF. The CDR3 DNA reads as TGTGCCAGCAGCCTACAAGCGGGGGGACAAGAGACCCAGTACTTC.

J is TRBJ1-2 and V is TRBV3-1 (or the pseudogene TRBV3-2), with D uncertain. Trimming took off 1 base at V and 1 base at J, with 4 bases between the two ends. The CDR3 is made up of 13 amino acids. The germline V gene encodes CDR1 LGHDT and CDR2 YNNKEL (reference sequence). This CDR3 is CASSQAVNYGYTF. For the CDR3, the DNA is TGTGCCAGCAGCCAAGCAGTTAACTATGGCTACACCTTC.

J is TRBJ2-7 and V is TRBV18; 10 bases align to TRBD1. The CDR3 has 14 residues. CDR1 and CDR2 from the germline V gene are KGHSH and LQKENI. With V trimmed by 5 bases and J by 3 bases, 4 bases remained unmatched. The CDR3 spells CASSSRDRGYEQYF. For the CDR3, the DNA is TGTGCCAGCTCAAGCCGGGACAGGGGCTACGAGCAGTACTTC.

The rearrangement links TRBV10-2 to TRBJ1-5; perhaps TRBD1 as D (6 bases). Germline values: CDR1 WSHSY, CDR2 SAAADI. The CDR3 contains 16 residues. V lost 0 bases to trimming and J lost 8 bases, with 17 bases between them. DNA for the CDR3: TGCGCCAGCAGTGAGTCGATACTTGACAGGAGCAAGCCCCAGCATTTT. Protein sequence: CASSESILDRSKPQHF.

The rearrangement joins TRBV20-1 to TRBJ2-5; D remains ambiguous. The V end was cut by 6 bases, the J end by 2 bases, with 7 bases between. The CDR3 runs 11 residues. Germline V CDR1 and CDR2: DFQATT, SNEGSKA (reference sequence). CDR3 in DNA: TGCAGTGCGGGCCGGCAAGAGACCCAGTACTTC. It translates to CSAGRQETQYF.

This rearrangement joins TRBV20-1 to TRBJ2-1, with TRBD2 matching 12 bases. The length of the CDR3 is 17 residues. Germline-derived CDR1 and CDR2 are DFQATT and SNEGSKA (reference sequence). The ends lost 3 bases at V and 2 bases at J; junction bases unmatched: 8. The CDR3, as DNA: TGCAGTGCTAGTGGGCTAGCGGGGGGGCTTACCTACAATGAGCAGTTCTTC. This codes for CSASGLAGGLTYNEQFF.

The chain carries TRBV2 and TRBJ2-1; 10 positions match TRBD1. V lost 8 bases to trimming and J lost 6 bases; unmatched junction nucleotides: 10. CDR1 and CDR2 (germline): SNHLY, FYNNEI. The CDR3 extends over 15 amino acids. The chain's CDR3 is CASFPGQGYRNEQFF. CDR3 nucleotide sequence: TGTGCCAGCTTCCCGGGACAGGGGTATCGCAATGAGCAGTTCTTC.

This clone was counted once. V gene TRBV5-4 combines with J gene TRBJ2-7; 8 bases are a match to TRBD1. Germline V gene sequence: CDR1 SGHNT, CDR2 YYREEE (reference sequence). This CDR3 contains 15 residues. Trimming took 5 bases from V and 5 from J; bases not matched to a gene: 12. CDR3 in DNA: TGTGCCAGCAGGTCGTATGGCAGGGGGCATCACGAGCAGTACTTC. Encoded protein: CASRSYGRGHHEQYF.

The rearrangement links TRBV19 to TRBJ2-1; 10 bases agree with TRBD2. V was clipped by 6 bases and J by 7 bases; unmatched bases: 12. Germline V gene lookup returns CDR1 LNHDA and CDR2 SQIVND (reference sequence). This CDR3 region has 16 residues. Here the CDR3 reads CASRDSGGASRNEQFF. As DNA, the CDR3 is TGTGCCAGTAGAGACAGCGGGGGGGCTTCGAGAAATGAGCAGTTCTTC.

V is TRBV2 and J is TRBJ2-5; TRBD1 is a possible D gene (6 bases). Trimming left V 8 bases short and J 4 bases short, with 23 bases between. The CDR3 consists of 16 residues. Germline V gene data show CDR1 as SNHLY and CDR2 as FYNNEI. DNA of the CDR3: TGTGCCAGCGGAGGCCAAGGGGGTGCCCTGAGAGAGACCCAGTACTTC. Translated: CASGGQGGALRETQYF.

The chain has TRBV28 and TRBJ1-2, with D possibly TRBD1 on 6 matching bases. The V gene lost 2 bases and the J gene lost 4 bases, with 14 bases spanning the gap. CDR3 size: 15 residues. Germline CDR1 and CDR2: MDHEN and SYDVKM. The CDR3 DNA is TGTGCCAGCAGTTTACTCCAAACAGGGATCTATGGCTACACCTTC. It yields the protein CASSLLQTGIYGYTF.

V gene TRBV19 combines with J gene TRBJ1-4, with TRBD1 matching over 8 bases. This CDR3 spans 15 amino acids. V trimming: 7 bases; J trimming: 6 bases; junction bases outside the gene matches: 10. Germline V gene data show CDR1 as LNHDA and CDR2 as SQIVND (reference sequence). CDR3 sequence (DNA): TGTGCCAGTACCTCGCAGGGGGCAGGTTATGAAAAACTGTTTTTT. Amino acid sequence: CASTSQGAGYEKLFF.

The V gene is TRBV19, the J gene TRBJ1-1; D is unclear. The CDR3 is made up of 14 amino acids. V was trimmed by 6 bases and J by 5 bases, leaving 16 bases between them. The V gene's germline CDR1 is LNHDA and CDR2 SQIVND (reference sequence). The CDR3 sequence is CASSSGTLRTEAFF. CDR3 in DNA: TGTGCCAGTAGCTCCGGCACCTTGCGGACTGAAGCTTTCTTT.

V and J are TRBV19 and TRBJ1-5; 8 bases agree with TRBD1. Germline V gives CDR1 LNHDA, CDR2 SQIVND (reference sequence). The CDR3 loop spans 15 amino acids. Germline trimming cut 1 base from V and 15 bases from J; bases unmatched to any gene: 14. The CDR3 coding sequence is TGTGCCAGTAGTATAGTAGGACAGGGTCAGGATCGTAGGCATTTT. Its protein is CASSIVGQGQDRRHF.

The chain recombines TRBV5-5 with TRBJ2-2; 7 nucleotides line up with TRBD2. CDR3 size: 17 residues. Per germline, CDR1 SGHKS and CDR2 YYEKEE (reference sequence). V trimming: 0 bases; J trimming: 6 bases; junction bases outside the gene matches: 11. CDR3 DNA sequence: TGTGCCAGCAGCTTGGCGGGTACGGGAGGTATACCCGGGGAGCTGTTTTTT. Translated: CASSLAGTGGIPGELFF.

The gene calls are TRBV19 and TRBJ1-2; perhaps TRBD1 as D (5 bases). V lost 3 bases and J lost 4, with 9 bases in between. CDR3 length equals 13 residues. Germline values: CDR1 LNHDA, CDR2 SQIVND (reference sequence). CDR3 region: CASSIPGLYGYTF. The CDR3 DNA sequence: TGTGCCAGTAGTATTCCGGGACTCTATGGCTACACCTTC.

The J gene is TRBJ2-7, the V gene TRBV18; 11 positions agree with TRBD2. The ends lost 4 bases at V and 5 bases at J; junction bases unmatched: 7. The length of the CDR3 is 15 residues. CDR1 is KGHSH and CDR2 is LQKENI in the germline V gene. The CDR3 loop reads CASSLTSGGEDEQYF. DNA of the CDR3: TGTGCCAGCTCACTTACTAGCGGGGGTGAGGACGAGCAGTACTTC.

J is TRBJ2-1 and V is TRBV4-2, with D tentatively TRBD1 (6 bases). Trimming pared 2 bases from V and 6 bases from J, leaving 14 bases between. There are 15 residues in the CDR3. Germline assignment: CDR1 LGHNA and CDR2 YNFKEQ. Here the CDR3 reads CASSQQGTQGNEQFF. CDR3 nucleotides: TGTGCCAGCAGCCAACAGGGGACCCAGGGCAATGAGCAGTTCTTC.

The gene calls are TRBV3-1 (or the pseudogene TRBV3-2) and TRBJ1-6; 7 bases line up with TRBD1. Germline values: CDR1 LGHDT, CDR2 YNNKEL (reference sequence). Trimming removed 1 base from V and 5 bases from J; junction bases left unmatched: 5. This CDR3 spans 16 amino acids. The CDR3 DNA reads TGTGCCAGCAGCCAAGCAGGACAGGCACATAATTCACCCCTCCACTTT. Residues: CASSQAGQAHNSPLHF.

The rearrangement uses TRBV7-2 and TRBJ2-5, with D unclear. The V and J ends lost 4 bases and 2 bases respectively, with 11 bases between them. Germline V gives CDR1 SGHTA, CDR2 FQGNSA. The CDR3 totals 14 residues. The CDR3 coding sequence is TGTGCCAGCAGCTCCGACTTCGGGCAAGAGACCCAGTACTTC. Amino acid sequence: CASSSDFGQETQYF.

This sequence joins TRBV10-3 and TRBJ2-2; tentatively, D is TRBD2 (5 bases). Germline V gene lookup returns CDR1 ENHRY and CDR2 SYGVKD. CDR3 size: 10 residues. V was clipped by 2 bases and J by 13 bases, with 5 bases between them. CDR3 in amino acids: CAISEEGLFF. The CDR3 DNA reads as TGTGCCATCAGTGAGGAGGGGCTGTTTTTT.

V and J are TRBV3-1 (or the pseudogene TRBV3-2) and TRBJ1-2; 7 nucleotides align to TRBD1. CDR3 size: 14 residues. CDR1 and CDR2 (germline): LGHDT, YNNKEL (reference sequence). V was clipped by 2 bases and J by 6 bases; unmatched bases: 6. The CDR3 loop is CASSQYRGAHGYTF. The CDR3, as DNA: TGTGCCAGCAGCCAATACAGGGGAGCCCATGGCTACACCTTC.

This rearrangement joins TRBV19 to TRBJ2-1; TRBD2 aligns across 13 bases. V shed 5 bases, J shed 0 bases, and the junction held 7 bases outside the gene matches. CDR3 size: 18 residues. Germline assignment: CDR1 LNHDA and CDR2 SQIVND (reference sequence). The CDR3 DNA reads TGTGCCAGTAGTCGGACTAGCGGGGGCATGAGCTCCTACAATGAGCAGTTCTTC. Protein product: CASSRTSGGMSSYNEQFF.

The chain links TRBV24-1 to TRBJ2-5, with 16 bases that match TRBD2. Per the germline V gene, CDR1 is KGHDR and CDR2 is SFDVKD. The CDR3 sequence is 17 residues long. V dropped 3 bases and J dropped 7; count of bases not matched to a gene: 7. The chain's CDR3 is CATSDAGTSGGAGTQYF. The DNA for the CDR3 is TGTGCCACCAGTGATGCCGGGACTAGCGGGGGGGCCGGGACCCAGTACTTC.

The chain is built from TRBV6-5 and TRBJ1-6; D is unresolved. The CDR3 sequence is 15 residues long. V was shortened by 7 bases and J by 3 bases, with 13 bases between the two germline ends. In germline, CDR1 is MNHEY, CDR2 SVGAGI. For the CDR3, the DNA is TGTGCCAGCAACTCTTGGGCAGGCTATAATTCACCCCTCCACTTT. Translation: CASNSWAGYNSPLHF.

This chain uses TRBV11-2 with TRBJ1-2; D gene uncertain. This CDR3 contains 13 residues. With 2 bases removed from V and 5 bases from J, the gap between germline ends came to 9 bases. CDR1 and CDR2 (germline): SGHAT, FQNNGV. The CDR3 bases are TGTGCCAGCAGCTTATCAGAACTATATGGCTACACCTTC. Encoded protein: CASSLSELYGYTF. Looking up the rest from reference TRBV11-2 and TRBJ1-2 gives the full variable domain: EAGVAQSPRYKIIEKRQSVAFWCNPISGHATLYWYQQILGQGPKLLIQFQNNGVVDDSQLPKDRFSAERLKGVDSTLKIQPAKLEDSAVYLCASSLSELYGYTFGSGTRLTVV.